The clone carrying this T cell receptor beta chain was counted between two and nine times. Its antigen is not known. This sample was included in a study of graft-versus-host responses after intestinal transplantation. Data came from immunoSEQ multiplex PCR; TCRdb stores just in-frame clones and leaves some out. Among 70,000 to 95,000 clones, roughly 93% were seen once, and the ten largest hold approximately 1.1%. From germline, CDR1 is SEHNR and CDR2 FQNEAQ (reference sequence). CDR3 length: 17 residues. V gave up 5 bases and J gave up 6 bases; unmatched junction bases: 11. The specimen was unstimulated CD8+ T cells sorted from spleen or lymph node cells, collected before transplant. The chain carries TRBV7-9 and TRBJ2-3; 13 nucleotides match TRBD2. The sequence derives from a human donor who was the organ donor for an intestinal transplant. CDR3 region: CASSPQLAGGPGDTQYF. The CDR3 DNA is TGTGCCAGCAGCCCACAACTAGCGGGGGGGCCAGGGGATACGCAGTATTTT.